This T cell receptor beta chain was retrieved from a study of blood T cell repertoires in COVID-19. On the study more broadly: The study drew acute and convalescent COVID-19 samples from the United States, Italy and Spain.

The germline gives CDR1 KGHDR, CDR2 SFDVKD. The CDR3 contains 14 residues. Trimming stripped 5 bases from V and 6 bases from J, with 15 bases between. Per the original methods: Amplifying reference gene primers gave estimates of nucleated cell counts. Clones were sequenced by immunoSEQ multiplex PCR, and TCRdb holds only the in-frame ones, with some missing. V and J calls and clone size come straight from that table; D and trimming were deduced from the DNA. The repertoire holds some 120,000 clones, with approximately 87% as singletons. Sequenced input: peripheral blood. This TCR was recovered from a young man with acute or convalescent COVID-19. V gene TRBV24-1 combines with J gene TRBJ1-1; D gene unclear. CDR3 amino acids: CATSGTFRRAEAFF. The CDR3 DNA reads as TGTGCCACCAGTGGGACGTTTAGGAGGGCTGAAGCTTTCTTT.